This T cell receptor beta chain emerged from a study of CD8+CD57+ T cells in acquired aplastic anemia. Whole-study findings and limits: The CD8+ Simpson's diversity of patients and controls was not significantly different.

CDR3 and TCR beta VDJ profiling relied on genomic DNA as the template. TCRdb processed the reads anew with MiXCR; each CDR3 protein has one entry. The sample yields tens of thousands of distinct CDR3 sequences, under 50% seen once. Many counts were recorded for this clonotype. Its antigen is undetermined. V was clipped by 3 bases and J by 6 bases; unmatched bases: 8. The CDR3 covers 15 residues. The sample consisted of sorted CD4+, CD8+, or CD8+CD57+ T cells (not recorded which) from PBMCs. The TCR originated in a human donor in good health, serving as a control. The chain joins TRBV12-3 or TRBV12-4 to TRBJ1-2; TRBD1 aligns across 9 bases. The CDR3 sequence: CASSFPGTGFHGYTF. Here the CDR3 DNA reads TGTGCCAGCAGTTTTCCCGGGACAGGGTTCCATGGCTACACCTTC.